This T cell receptor (beta chain) was recovered during a study of shared clonotypes between healthy human individuals. The authors' processing: Junction-only immunoSEQ sequences carried no quality scores, so filtering differed. The table came from immunoSEQ multiplex PCR; TCRdb's copy has only in-frame clones and leaves some out. That table supplies the V and J calls and clone size; D and trimming were determined from the DNA. The sample shows some 1,100,000 clones, about 84% of them seen only once. The source is a man aged 18 to 29 in good health. Some clones in this sample may be carry-over from other donors' samples. The sequencing input was memory CD4+ T cells from PBMCs. Subset specified: CD45RA-negative fraction.

CDR3 in amino acids: CASSLRTSGRALTDTQYF. The CDR3 nucleotides are TGCGCCAGCAGCTTGAGGACTAGCGGGAGGGCCCTCACAGATACGCAGTATTTT. The genes are TRBV5-1 and TRBJ2-3, with 15 bases aligning to TRBD2. CDR1 SGHRS and CDR2 YFSETQ come from the germline V gene. The CDR3 sequence is 18 residues long. V trimming: 1 base; J trimming: 2 bases; junction bases outside the gene matches: 5.